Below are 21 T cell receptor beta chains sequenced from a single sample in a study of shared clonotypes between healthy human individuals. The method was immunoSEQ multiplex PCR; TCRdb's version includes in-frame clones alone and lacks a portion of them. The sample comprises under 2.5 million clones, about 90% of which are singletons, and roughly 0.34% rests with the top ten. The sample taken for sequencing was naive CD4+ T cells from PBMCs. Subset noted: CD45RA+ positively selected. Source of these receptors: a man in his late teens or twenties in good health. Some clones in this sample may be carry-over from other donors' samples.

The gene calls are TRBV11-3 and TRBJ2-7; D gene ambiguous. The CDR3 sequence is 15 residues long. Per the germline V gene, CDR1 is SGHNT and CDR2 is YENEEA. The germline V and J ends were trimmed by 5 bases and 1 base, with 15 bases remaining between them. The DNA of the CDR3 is TGTGCCAGCAGCCCGTTCAGCCATGGGTCCTACGAGCAGTACTTC. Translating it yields CASSPFSHGSYEQYF.

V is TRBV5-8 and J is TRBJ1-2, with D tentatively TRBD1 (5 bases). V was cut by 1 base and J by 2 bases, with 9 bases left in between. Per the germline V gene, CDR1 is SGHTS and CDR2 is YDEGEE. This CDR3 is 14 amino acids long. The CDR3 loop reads CASSLRDANYGYTF. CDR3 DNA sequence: TGTGCCAGCAGCTTGAGGGACGCGAACTATGGCTACACCTTC.

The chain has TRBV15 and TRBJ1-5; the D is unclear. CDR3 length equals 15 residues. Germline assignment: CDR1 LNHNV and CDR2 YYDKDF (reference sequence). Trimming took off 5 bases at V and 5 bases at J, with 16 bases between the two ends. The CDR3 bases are TGTGCCACCAGCCTCCGAATACAACATGATCAGCCCCAGCATTTT. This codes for CATSLRIQHDQPQHF.

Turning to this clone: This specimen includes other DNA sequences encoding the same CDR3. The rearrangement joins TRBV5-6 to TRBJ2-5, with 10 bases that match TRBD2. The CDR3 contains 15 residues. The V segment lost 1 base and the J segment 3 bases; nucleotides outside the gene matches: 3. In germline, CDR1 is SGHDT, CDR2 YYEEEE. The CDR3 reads CASSLRLAGEETQYF. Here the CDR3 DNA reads TGTGCCAGCAGCTTGAGGCTAGCGGGAGAAGAGACCCAGTACTTC.

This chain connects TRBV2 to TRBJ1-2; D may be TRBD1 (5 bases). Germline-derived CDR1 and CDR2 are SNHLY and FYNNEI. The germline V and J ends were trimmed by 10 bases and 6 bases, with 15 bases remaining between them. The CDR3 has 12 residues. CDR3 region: CAMDGGVDGYTF. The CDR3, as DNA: TGTGCCATGGATGGGGGGGTAGATGGCTACACCTTC.

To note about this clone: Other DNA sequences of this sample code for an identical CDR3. CDR3 amino acids: CASSPGGNSYEQYF. The CDR3 nucleotides read TGTGCCAGCTCCCCCGGGGGCAACTCCTACGAGCAGTACTTC. The rearrangement joins TRBV28 to TRBJ2-7; D tentatively reads TRBD1 or TRBD2 (6 bases each). The V gene lost 8 bases and the J gene lost 0 bases, with 14 bases spanning the gap. CDR3 length: 14 residues. The germline CDR1 and CDR2 sequences are MDHEN and SYDVKM.

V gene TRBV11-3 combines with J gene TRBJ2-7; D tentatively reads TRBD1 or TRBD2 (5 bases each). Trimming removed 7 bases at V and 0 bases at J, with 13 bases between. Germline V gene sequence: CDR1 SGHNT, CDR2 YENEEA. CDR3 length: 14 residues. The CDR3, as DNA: TGTGCCAGCACCCAGAGGGGTCTCTCCTACGAGCAGTACTTC. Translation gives CASTQRGLSYEQYF.

CDR3 in DNA: TGTGCCAGCAGCATTCAACGTAGCAATCAGCCCCAGCATTTT. The encoded protein is CASSIQRSNQPQHF. The V call is TRBV7-2, the J call TRBJ1-5; D is undetermined. The length of the CDR3 is 14 residues. Germline V lookup: CDR1 SGHTA, CDR2 FQGNSA. Trimming cost V 5 bases and J 0 bases, with 8 bases left between them.

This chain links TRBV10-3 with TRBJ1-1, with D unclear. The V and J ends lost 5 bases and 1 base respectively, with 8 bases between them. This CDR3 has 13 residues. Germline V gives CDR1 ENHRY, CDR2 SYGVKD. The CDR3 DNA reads TGTGCCATCAGTCTTCTTGAGAACACTGAAGCTTTCTTT. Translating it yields CAISLLENTEAFF.

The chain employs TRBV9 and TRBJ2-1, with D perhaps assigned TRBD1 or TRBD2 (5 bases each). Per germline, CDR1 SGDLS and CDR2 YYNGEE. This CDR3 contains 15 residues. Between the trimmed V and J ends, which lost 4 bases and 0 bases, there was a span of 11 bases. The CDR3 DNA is TGTGCCAGCAGCACGGGACCTAGCTCCTACAATGAGCAGTTCTTC. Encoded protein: CASSTGPSSYNEQFF.

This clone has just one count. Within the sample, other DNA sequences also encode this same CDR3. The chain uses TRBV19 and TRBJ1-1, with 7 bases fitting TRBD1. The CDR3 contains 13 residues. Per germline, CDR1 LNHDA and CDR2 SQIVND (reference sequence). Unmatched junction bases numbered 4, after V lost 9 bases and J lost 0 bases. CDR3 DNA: TGTGCCAGCAGGGGACAGTTGAACACTGAAGCTTTCTTT. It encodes CASRGQLNTEAFF.

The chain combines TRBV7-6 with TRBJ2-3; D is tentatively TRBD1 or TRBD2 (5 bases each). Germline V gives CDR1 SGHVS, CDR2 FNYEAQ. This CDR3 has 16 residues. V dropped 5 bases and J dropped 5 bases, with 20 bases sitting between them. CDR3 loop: CASSATRGRSLDTQYF. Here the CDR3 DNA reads TGTGCCAGCAGCGCAACACGGGGACGGAGTCTAGATACGCAGTATTTT.

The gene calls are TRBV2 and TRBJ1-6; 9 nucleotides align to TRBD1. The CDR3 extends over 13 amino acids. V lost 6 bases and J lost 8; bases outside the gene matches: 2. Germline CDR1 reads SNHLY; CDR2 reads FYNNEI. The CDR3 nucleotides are TGTGCCAGCAGACGACAGGGGGATTCACCCCTCCACTTT. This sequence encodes CASRRQGDSPLHF.

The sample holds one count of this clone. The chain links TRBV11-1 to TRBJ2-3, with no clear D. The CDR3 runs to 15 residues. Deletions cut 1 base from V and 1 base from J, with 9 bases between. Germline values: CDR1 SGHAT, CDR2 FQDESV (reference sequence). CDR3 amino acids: CASSLGPLGTDTQYF. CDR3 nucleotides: TGTGCCAGCAGCTTAGGTCCCCTCGGCACAGATACGCAGTATTTT. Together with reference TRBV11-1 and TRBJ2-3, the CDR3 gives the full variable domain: EAEVAQSPRYKITEKSQAVAFWCDPISGHATLYWYRQILGQGPELLVQFQDESVVDDSQLPKDRFSAERLKGVDSTLKIQPAELGDSAMYLCASSLGPLGTDTQYFGPGTRLTVL.

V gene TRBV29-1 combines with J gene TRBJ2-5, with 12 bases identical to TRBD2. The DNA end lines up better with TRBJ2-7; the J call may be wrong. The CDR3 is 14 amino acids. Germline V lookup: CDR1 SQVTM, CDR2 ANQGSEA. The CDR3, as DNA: TGCAGCGTTGGAACTAGCGGGAGGTTCTACGAGCAGTACTTC. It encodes CSVGTSGRFYEQYF.

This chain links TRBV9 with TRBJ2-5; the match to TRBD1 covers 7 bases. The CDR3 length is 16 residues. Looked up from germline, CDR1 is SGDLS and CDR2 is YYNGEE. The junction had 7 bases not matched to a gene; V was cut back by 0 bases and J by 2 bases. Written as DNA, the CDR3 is TGTGCCAGCAGCGTAGGTGTCGGCAGGGGGCAAGAGACCCAGTACTTC. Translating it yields CASSVGVGRGQETQYF.

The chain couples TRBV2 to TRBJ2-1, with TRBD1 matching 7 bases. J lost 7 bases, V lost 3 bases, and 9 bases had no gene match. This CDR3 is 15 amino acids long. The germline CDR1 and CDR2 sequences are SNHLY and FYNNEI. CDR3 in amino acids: CASSDGQAWKNEQFF. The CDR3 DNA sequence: TGTGCCAGCAGTGATGGACAGGCCTGGAAAAATGAGCAGTTCTTC.

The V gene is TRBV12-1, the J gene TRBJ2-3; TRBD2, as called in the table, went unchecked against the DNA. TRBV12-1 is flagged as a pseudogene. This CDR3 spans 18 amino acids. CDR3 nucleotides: TGTGCCAGCAGCGCCTCAGCGAGTACCAGCGGTTGCACAGATACGCAGTATTTT. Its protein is CASSASASTSGCTDTQYF.

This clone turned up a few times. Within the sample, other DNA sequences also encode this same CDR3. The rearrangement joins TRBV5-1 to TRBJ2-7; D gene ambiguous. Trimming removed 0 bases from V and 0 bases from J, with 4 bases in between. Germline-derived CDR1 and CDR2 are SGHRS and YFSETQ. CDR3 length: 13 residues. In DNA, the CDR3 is TGCGCCAGCAGCTTGGACATCTCCTACGAGCAGTACTTC. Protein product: CASSLDISYEQYF.

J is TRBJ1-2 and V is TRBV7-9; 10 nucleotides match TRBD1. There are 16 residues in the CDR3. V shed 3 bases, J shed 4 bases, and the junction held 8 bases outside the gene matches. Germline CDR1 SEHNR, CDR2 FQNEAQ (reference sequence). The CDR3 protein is CASSFAGTGVAYGYTF. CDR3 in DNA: TGTGCCAGCAGCTTCGCCGGGACAGGGGTAGCCTATGGCTACACCTTC.

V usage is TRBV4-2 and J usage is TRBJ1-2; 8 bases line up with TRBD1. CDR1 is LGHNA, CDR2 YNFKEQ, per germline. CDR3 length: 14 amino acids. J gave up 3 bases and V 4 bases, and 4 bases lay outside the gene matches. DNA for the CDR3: TGTGCCAGCAGCCTACCGGGACAGGACTATGGCTACACCTTC. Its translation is CASSLPGQDYGYTF.